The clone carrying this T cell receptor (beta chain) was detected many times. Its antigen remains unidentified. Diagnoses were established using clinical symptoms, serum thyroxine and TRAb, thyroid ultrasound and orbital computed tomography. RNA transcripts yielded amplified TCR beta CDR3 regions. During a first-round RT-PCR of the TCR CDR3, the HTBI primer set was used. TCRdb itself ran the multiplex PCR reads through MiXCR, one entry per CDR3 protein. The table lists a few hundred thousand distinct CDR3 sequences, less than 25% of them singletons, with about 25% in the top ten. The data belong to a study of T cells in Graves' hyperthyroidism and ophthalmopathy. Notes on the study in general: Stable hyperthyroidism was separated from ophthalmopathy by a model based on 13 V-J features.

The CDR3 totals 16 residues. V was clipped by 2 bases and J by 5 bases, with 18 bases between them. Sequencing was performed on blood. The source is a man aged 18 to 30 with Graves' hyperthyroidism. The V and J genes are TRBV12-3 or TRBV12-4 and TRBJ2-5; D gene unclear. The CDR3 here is CASSLKIGLSAETQYF. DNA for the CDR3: TGTGCCAGCAGTTTAAAAATTGGTCTAAGCGCGGAGACCCAGTACTTC.